These T cell receptor beta chains were read from a single sample in a study of cytomegalovirus exposure and HLA in healthy donors. Produced via immunoSEQ multiplex PCR; TCRdb's table is partial and in-frame only. This table has 150,000 to 200,000 clones, 68% appearing once. Sample: PBMCs. The receptors were sampled from a woman aged 18-29 years in good health and CMV-seropositive. CDR3s include the opening cysteine and the closing phenylalanine or tryptophan. A D gene is named only where the DNA matches it firmly.

CASSPGQGSYEQYF | TRBJ2-7 | TRBD1 | TRBV5-1
CASSPEQGGANEKLFF | TRBJ1-4 | TRBD1 | TRBV18
CASSQDTSGGGYNEQFF | TRBJ2-1 | TRBD2 | TRBV4-3
CASSLGEAGTQYF | TRBJ2-3 | . | TRBV5-1
CASSLPQRRAMNTEAFF | TRBJ1-1 | . | TRBV7-8
CSVVDRGTEAFF | TRBJ1-1 | TRBD1 | TRBV29-1
CATSSSDTEGYGYTF | TRBJ1-2 | . | TRBV15
CASSGFPPRNEQYF | . | . | TRBV7-8
CASSEEGGDTGELFF | TRBJ2-2 | . | TRBV6-4
CASSPSGGAPPEQFF | TRBJ2-1 | TRBD2 | TRBV9
CASSALSRREKLFF | TRBJ1-4 | . | TRBV5-6